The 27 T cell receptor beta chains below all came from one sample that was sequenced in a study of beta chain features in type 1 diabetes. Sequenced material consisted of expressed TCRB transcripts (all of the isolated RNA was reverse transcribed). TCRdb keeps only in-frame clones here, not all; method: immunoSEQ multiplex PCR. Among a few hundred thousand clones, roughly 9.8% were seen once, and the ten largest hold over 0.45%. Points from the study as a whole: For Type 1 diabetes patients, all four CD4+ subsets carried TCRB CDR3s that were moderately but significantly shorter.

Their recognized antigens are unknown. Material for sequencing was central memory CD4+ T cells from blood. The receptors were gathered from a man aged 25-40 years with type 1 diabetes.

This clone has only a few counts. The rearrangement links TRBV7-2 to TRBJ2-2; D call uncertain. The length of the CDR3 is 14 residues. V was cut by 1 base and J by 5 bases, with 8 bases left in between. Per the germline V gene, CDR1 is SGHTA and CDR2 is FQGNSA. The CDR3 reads CASSLDPPTGELFF. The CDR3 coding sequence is TGTGCCAGCAGCTTAGACCCCCCAACCGGGGAGCTGTTTTTT.

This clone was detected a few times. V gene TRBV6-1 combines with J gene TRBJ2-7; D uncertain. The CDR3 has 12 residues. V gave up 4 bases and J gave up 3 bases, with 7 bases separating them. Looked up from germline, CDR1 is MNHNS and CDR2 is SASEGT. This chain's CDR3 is CASSGNSYEQYF. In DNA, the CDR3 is TGTGCCAGCAGTGGTAACAGCTACGAGCAGTACTTC.

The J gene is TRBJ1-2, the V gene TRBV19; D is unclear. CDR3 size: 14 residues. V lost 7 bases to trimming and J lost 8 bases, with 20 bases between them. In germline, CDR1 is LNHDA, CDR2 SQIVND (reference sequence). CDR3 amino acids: CASNPGTHGPGYTF. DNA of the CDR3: TGTGCCAGTAACCCGGGAACCCATGGTCCGGGCTACACCTTC.

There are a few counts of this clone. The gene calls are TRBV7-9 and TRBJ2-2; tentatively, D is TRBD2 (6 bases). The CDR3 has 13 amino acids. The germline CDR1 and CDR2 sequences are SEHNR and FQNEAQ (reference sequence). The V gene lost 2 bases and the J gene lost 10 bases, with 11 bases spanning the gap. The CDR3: CASSLTGDEELFF. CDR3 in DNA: TGTGCCAGCAGCTTAACGGGGGATGAGGAGCTGTTTTTT.

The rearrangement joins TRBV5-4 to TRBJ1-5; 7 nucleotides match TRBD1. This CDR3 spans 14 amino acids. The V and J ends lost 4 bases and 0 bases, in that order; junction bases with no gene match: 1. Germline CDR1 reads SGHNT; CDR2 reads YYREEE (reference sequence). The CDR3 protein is CASSPGGSNQPQHF. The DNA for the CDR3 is TGTGCCAGCAGCCCAGGGGGTAGCAATCAGCCCCAGCATTTT.

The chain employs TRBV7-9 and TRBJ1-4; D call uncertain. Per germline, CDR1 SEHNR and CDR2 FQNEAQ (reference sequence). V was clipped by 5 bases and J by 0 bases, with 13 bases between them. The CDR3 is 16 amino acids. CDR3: CASSPGQVATNEKLFF. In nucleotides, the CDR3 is TGTGCCAGCAGCCCCGGTCAAGTAGCAACTAATGAAAAACTGTTTTTT. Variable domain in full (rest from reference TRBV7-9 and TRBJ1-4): DTGVSQNPRHKITKRGQNVTFRCDPISEHNRLYWYRQTLGQGPEFLTYFQNEAQLEKSRLLSDRFSAERPKGSFSTLEIQRTEQGDSAMYLCASSPGQVATNEKLFFGSGTQLSVL.

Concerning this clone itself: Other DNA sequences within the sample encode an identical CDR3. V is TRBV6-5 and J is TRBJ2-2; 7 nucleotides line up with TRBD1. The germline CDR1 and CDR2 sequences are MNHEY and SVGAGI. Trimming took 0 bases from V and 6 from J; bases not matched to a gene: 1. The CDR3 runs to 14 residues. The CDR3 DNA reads TGTGCCAGCAGTTACTCACAGGGGCCCGGGGAGCTGTTTTTT. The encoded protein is CASSYSQGPGELFF.

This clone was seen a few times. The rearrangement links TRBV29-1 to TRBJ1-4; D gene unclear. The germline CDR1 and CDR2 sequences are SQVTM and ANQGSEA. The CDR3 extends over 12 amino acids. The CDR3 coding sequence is TGCAGTGGGAGGGTCTCGGCTGAAAAACTGTTTTTT. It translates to CSGRVSAEKLFF.

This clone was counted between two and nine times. CDR3 in amino acids: CASSLLGSLSSYNEQFF. The CDR3 DNA follows: TGCGCCAGCAGCTTGCTTGGCTCGTTGAGCTCCTACAATGAGCAGTTCTTC. The chain has TRBV5-1 and TRBJ2-1, with unresolved D. The CDR3 sequence is 17 residues long. Germline lookup yields CDR1 SGHRS and CDR2 YFSETQ. V was trimmed by 1 base and J by 0 bases, leaving 14 bases between them.

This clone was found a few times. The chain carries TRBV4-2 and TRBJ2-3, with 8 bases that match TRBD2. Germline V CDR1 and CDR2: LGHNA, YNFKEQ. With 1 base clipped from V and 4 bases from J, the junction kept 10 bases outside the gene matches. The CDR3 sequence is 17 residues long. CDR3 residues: CASSQVSTGGSADTQYF. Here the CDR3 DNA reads TGTGCCAGCAGCCAAGTTTCAACGGGAGGGAGCGCAGATACGCAGTATTTT.

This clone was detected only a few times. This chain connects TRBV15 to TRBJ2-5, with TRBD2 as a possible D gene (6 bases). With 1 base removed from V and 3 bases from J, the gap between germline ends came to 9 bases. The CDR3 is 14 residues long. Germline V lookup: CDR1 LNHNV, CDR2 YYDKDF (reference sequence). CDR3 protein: CATSRVGGEETQYF. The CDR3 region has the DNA TGTGCCACCAGCAGAGTCGGGGGAGAAGAGACCCAGTACTTC. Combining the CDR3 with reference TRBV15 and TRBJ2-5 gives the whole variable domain DAMVIQNPRYQVTQFGKPVTLSCSQTLNHNVMYWYQQKSSQAPKLLFHYYDKDFNNEADTPDNFQSRRPNTSFCFLDIRSPGLGDTAMYLCATSRVGGEETQYFGPGTRLLVL.

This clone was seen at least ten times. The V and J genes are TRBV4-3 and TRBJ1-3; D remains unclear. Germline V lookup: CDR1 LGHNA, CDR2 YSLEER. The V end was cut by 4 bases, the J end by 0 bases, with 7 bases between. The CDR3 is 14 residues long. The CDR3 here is CASSPRLSGNTIYF. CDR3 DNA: TGCGCCAGCAGCCCTCGGCTCTCTGGAAACACCATATATTTT.

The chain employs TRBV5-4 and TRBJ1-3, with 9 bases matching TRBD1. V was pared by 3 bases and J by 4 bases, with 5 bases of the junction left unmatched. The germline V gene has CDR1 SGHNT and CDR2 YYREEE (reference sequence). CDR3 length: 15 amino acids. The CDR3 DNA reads TGTGCCAGCAGCTCTCTGGACAGGGGAGGAAACACCATATATTTT. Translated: CASSSLDRGGNTIYF.

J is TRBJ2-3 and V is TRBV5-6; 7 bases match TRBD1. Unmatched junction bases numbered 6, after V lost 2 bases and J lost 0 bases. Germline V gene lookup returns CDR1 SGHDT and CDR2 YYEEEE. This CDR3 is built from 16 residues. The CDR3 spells CASSFGLTGSTDTQYF. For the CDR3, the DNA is TGTGCCAGCAGCTTTGGGTTGACAGGGAGCACAGATACGCAGTATTTT.

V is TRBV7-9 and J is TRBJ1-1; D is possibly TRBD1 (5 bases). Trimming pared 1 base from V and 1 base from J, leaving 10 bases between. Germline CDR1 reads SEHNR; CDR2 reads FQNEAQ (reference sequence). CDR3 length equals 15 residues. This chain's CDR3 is CASSLGGLENTEAFF. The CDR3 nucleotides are TGTGCCAGCAGCTTAGGGGGGTTAGAGAACACTGAAGCTTTCTTT.

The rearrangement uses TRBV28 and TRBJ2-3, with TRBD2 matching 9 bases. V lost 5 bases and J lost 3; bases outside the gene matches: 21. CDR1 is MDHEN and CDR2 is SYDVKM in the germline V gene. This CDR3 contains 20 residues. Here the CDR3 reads CASSLLGKAGGYRSTDTQYF. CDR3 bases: TGTGCCAGCAGTCTCCTGGGGAAAGCGGGAGGATATAGGAGTACAGATACGCAGTATTTT.

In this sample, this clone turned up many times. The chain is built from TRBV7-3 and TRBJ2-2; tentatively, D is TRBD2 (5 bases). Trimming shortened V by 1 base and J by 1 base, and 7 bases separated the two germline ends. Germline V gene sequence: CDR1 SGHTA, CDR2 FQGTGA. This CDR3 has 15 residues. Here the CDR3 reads CASSLNGVNTGELFF. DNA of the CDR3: TGTGCCAGCAGCTTAAACGGGGTGAACACCGGGGAGCTGTTTTTT. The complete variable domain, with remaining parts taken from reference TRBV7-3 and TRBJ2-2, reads GAGVSQTPSNKVTEKGKYVELRCDPISGHTALYWYRQSLGQGPEFLIYFQGTGAADDSGLPNDRFFAVRPEGSVSTLKIQRTERGDSAVYLCASSLNGVNTGELFFGEGSRLTVL.

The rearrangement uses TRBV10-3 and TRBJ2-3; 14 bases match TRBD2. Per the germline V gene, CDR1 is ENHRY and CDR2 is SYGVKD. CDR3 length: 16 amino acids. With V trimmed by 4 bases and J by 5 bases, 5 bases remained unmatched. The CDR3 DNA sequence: TGTGCCATCAGTGGGGGACTAGCGGGAGAGGGAGATACGCAGTATTTT. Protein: CAISGGLAGEGDTQYF.

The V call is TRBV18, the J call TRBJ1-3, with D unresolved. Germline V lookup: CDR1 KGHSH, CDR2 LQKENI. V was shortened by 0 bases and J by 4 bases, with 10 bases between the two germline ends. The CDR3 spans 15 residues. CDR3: CASSPPGSGGNTIYF. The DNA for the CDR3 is TGTGCCAGCTCACCACCGGGGTCTGGAGGAAACACCATATATTTT. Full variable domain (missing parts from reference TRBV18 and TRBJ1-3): NAGVMQNPRHLVRRRGQEARLRCSPMKGHSHVYWYRQLPEEGLKFMVYLQKENIIDESGMPKERFSAEFPKEGPSILRIQQVVRGDSAAYFCASSPPGSGGNTIYFGEGSWLTVV.

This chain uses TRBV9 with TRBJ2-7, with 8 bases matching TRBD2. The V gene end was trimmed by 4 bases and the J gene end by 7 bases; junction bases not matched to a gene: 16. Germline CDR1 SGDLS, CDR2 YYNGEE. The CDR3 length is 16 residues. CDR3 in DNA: TGTGCCAGCAGCTCCAGATCGGTAGCGGGACTGGGGGAGCAGTACTTC. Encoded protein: CASSSRSVAGLGEQYF.

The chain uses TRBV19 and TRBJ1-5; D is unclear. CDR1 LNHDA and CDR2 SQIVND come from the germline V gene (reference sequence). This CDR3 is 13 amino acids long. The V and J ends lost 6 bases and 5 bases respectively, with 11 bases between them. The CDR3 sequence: CASRGRQDQPQHF. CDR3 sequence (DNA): TGTGCCAGTAGGGGTCGTCAAGATCAGCCCCAGCATTTT.

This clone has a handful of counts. CDR3 nucleotides: TGTGCCAGTAGTGTTGGGACAGGGGGCGCTGGGGCCAACGTCCTGACTTTC. Its translation is CASSVGTGGAGANVLTF. J is TRBJ2-6 and V is TRBV19, with 12 nucleotides matching TRBD1. The CDR3 spans 17 residues. With 5 bases clipped from V and 2 bases from J, the junction kept 4 bases outside the gene matches. CDR1 and CDR2 from the germline V gene are LNHDA and SQIVND (reference sequence).

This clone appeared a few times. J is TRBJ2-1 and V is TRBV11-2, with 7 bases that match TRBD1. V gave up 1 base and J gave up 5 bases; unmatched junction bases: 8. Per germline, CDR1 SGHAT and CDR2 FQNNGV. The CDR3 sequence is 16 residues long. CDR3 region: CASSLGRDSQDNEQFF. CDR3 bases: TGTGCCAGCAGCTTAGGACGGGACAGCCAAGACAATGAGCAGTTCTTC.

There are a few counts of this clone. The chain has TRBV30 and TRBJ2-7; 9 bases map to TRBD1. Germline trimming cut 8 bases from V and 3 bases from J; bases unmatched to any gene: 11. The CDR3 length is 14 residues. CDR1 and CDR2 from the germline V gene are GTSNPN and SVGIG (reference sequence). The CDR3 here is CAANEQGANYEQYF. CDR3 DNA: TGTGCCGCTAATGAACAGGGGGCGAACTACGAGCAGTACTTC.

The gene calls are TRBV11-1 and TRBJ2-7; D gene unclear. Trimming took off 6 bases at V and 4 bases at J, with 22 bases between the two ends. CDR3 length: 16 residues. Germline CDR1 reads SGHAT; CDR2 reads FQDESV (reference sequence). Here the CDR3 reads CASRPRNAKSIYEQYF. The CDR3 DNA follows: TGTGCCAGCAGACCACGTAATGCTAAATCGATATACGAGCAGTACTTC.

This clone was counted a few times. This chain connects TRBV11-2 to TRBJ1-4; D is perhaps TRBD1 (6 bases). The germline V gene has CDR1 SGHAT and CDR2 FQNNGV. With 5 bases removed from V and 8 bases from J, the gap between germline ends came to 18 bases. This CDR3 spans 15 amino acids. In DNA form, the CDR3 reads TGTGCCAGCAGCCAGACAGGAGCCGGTGGGGAAAAACTGTTTTTT. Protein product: CASSQTGAGGEKLFF.

This CDR3 reads CAYEQGALLEQYF. The CDR3 nucleotides are TGTGCCTATGAGCAGGGTGCGTTGCTCGAGCAGTACTTC. The V gene is TRBV30, the J gene TRBJ2-7, with D tentatively TRBD1 (5 bases). This CDR3 has 13 amino acids. CDR1 GTSNPN and CDR2 SVGIG come from the germline V gene (reference sequence). Trimming removed 7 bases from V and 6 bases from J, with 19 bases in between. The entire variable domain, with the rest obtained from reference TRBV30 and TRBJ2-7, is as follows: SQTIHQWPATLVQPVGSPLSLECTVEGTSNPNLYWYRQAAGRGLQLLFYSVGIGQISSEVPQNLSASRPQDRQFILSSKKLLLSDSGFYLCAYEQGALLEQYFGPGTRLTVT.